The clone carrying this T cell receptor (beta chain) was detected a few times. Unique molecular identifiers (one per individual cDNA molecule) were attached. TCRdb used MiXCR to reprocess the 5' RACE reads, holding one entry per CDR3 protein. The sample contains about 110,000 distinct CDR3 sequences, around 10% of which appear only once. This record belongs to a study of early T cells in non-severe SARS-CoV-2 infection. Study-wide background: Sequencing used unsorted whole-blood bulk RNA, so chains lack pairing.

V gave up 4 bases and J gave up 2 bases, with 21 bases separating them. Germline assignment: CDR1 SGHAT and CDR2 FQNNGV. The CDR3 runs 17 residues. V and J are TRBV11-2 and TRBJ2-7, with D possibly being TRBD2 (6 bases). Sequencing was carried out using whole blood. This TCR was recovered from an adult who was a healthcare worker with PCR-confirmed SARS-CoV-2 infection or an uninfected control (not recorded which). The CDR3 is CASSSQLTSIPTYEQYF. DNA for the CDR3: TGTGCCAGCAGCTCACAACTTACTAGCATCCCGACCTACGAGCAGTACTTC.